This T cell receptor (beta chain) was sequenced in a study of blood T cell repertoires in COVID-19 (dated by TCRdb to about 2020). About the study as a whole: The collaborator samples originated in the United States, Italy and Spain and spanned the acute and convalescent phases of COVID-19. HLA class I and class II types, where available, came from metadata supplied by the sample provider rather than from assay-based typing. Subjects who had been exposed to COVID-19, were actively infected with it, or had recovered from it provided the deeply sampled blood TCRbeta repertoires that made up the dataset. The sample metadata nearly always contained a de-identified subject ID, COVID-19 status, age in years and sex. The prospective study material was composed of cDNA or gDNA derived from T cells, B-cell-depleted T cells, or PBMCs. Samples came from the ongoing ImmuneRACE study (first 160 participants) plus 1,254 subjects from 6 global collaborators. The repertoires were released in a freely available public database intended as a resource for research on the immune response to SARS-CoV-2.

General study outcomes and caveats: How much clinical and demographic metadata was included differed by source and by participant, and the metadata was provided uncurated.

Collaborating institutions collected whole blood in K2EDTA tubes following their own protocols. For TCRbeta analysis, collaborators shipped samples as frozen whole blood, isolated PBMCs, or DNA extracted from either of those sample types. TCRbeta CDR3 regions were amplified from genomic DNA by means of the immunoSEQ Assay, a bias-controlled multiplex PCR. Turning to the authors' computational methods: The number of nucleated cells in each sample was estimated from the amplification of reference gene primers within the assay. Sequence reads were collapsed and filtered to measure the absolute abundance of every unique TCRbeta CDR3 rearrangement. Productive Simpson clonality was computed per sample as the square root of Simpson's diversity index over productive rearrangements. What TCRdb holds here is the immuneACCESS table cut down to in-frame rearrangements. Part of the clones is not present; checked against another copy, under half of the missing clones reflect an unresolved V gene, and the others are unexplained. That table is the source of V, J and clone size, and D and trimming were worked out from the DNA. The sample records roughly 200,000 clones, 65% to 90% of which are singletons. The top ten clones comprise approximately 6.1% of the sample.

V is pruned by 5 bases and J by 2 bases, leaving 5 bases of the junction without a gene match. CDR1 and CDR2 are drawn from the germline V gene (reference sequence): SEHNR, FQNEAQ. From the cysteine up to the phenylalanine, the CDR3 has a length of 15 residues. Only the CDR3 part of the read is kept: 45 bases, read in frame from the first base. With respect to this clone: This receptor's antigen is unknown. No much larger clonotype is one base removed from it; base qualities were not supplied.

The sequence was collected from a man at least 80 years old with acute or convalescent COVID-19. The chain is encoded by TRBV7-9 joined to TRBJ2-2, with 7 bases matching TRBD1. Sequences were obtained from peripheral blood. The DNA sequence is given as TGTGCCAGCAGCCTAGGACAGGCTAACACCGGGGAGCTGTTTTTT. Translation gives CASSLGQANTGELFF.